The rows below give T cell receptor beta chains drawn from one sample of a study of cytomegalovirus exposure and HLA in healthy donors. TCRdb keeps only in-frame clones here, not all; method: immunoSEQ multiplex PCR. The repertoire holds roughly 90,000 clones, with over 80% as singletons. Sequenced: PBMCs. The receptors come from a man between 18 and 35 years old in good health and CMV-seronegative. The CDR3 runs from the conserved cysteine through the conserved F or W. The D gene is left open where the match is weak. Not all rows give a size; the values are once, few, many and, for expanded clones, a class.

TRBV28	NA	TRBD1	15	TRBJ1-2	TGTGCCAGCAGGACAAATCGACAGGGTCGATATGGCTACACCTTC	CASRTNRQGRYGYTF
TRBV7-2	NA	NA	14	TRBJ2-3	TGTGCCAGCAGCTTCCAGGGTCGGGTAGATACGCAGTATTTT	CASSFQGRVDTQYF
TRBV6-4	NA	TRBD2	16	TRBJ2-1	TGTGCCAGCAGTGAACGGGCTAGCGGGGCGAACAATGAGCAGTTCTTC	CASSERASGANNEQFF
TRBV2	once	TRBD2	15	TRBJ2-7	TGTGCCAGCAGTGAAGTTAGCGGGAGGGCCTACGAGCAGTACTTC	CASSEVSGRAYEQYF
TRBV2	NA	TRBD2	16	TRBJ2-1	TGTGCCAGCAGTGCGCTGGGAGGGCCCAGGTTGAATGAGCAGTTCTTC	CASSALGGPRLNEQFF
TRBV4-3	once	NA	15	TRBJ2-7	TGCGCCAGCAGCCAAGCTCTGGGGAGGACCTACGAGCAGTACTTC	CASSQALGRTYEQYF
TRBV6-1	NA	NA	15	TRBJ1-4	TGTGCCAGCAGTGAAAGGGGCGGGGGGAATGAAAAACTGTTTTTT	CASSERGGGNEKLFF
TRBV2	NA	NA	15	TRBJ2-1	TGTGCCAGCAGTGAATTGGAGGGCAGGGCCGAATTAAGGTTCTTC	CASSELEGRAELRFF
TRBV27	NA	NA	15	TRBJ2-2	TGTGCCAGCAGGGTACTAGCCGCGAACACCGGGGAGCTGTTTTTT	CASRVLAANTGELFF
TRBV19	NA	TRBD2	14	TRBJ2-5	TGTGCCAGTATGACTAGCGGGAGAGGGGAGACCCAGTACTTC	CASMTSGRGETQYF
TRBV9	NA	TRBD2	16	TRBJ2-7	TGTGCCAGCAGCCGTTCAGGGACTAGCGGGTCCTACGAGCAGTACTTC	CASSRSGTSGSYEQYF
TRBV6-1	NA	TRBD1	12	TRBJ2-7	TGTGCCAGCAGTGGAGACAGGGGCGAGCAGTACTTC	CASSGDRGEQYF
TRBV28	NA	NA	15	TRBJ1-3	TGTGCCAGCAGTTTATTTGCAGGGGAAATAAACACCATATATTTT	CASSLFAGEINTIYF
TRBV5-6	NA	NA	16	TRBJ2-2	TGTGCCAGCAGCCCTAGATCTGGGAGGAACACCGGGGAGCTGTTTTTT	CASSPRSGRNTGELFF
TRBV5-5	NA	NA	16	TRBJ1-6	TGTGCCAGCAGCTTGGAGATACAGATAAGTAATTCACCCCTCCACTTT	CASSLEIQISNSPLHF
TRBV7-3	NA	NA	13	TRBJ1-1	TGTGCCAGCAGCTTATACGGGGGAGCCGAAGCTTTCTTT	CASSLYGGAEAFF
TRBV28	once	NA	15	TRBJ1-2	TGTGCCAGCAGTTTATTTGGGGGGATCGAGAATGGCTACACCTTC	CASSLFGGIENGYTF